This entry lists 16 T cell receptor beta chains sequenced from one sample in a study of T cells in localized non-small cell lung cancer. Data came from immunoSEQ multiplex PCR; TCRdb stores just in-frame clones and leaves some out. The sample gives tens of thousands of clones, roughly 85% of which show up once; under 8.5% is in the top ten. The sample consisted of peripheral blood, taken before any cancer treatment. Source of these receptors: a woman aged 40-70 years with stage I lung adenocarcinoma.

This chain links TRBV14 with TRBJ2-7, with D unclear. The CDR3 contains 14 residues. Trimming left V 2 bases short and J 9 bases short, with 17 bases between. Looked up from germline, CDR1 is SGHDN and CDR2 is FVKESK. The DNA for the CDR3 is TGTGCCAGCAGCCAATCACTCTACCACGCCCGGCAGTACTTC. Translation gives CASSQSLYHARQYF.

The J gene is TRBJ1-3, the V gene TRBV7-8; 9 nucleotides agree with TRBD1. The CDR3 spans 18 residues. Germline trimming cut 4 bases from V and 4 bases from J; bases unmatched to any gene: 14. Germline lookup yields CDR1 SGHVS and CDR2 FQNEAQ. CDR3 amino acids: CASSSQAGQGKLGNTIYF. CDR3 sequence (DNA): TGTGCCAGCAGCTCCCAAGCGGGACAGGGTAAATTAGGAAACACCATATATTTT.

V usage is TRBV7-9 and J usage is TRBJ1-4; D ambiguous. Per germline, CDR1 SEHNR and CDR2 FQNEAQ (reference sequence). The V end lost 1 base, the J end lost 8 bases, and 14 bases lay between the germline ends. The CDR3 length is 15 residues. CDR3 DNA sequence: TGTGCCAGCAGCTTAGAGGCTGCGACAAACGAAAAACTGTTTTTT. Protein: CASSLEAATNEKLFF.

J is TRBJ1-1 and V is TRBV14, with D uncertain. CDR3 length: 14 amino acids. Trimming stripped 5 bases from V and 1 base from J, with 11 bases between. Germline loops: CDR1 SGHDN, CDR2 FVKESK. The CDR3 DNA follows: TGTGCCAGCAGCTTGCTGGTTGGGAACACTGAAGCTTTCTTT. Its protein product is CASSLLVGNTEAFF.

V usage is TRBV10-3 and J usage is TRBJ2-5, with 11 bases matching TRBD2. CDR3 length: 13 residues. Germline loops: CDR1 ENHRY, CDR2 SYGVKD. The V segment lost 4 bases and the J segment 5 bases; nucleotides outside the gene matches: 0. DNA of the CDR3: TGTGCCATCAGTGGACTAGCGGGGGAGACCCAGTACTTC. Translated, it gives CAISGLAGETQYF.

The CDR3 DNA is TGTGCCAGCTCACCACCGTTCGCATTAGGACCCGAAGCTTTCTTT. It specifies CASSPPFALGPEAFF. V is TRBV18 and J is TRBJ1-1; D remains unclear. This CDR3 contains 15 residues. Germline V CDR1 and CDR2: KGHSH, LQKENI. V was trimmed by 0 bases and J by 8 bases, leaving 16 bases between them.

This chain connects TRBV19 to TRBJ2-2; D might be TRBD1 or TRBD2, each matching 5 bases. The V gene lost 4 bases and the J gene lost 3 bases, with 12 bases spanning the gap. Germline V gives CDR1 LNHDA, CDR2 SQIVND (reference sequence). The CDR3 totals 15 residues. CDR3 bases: TGTGCCAGTAGTACCAGGGAGCATGACACCGGGGAGCTGTTTTTT. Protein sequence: CASSTREHDTGELFF. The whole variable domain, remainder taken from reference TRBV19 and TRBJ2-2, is DGGITQSPKYLFRKEGQNVTLSCEQNLNHDAMYWYRQDPGQGLRLIYYSQIVNDFQKGDIAEGYSVSREKKESFPLTVTSAQKNPTAFYLCASSTREHDTGELFFGEGSRLTVL.

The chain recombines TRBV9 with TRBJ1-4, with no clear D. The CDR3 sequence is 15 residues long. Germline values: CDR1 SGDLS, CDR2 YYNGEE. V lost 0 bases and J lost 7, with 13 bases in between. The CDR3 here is CASSVGRTRGEKLFF. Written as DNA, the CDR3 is TGTGCCAGCAGCGTAGGTAGGACGCGGGGTGAAAAACTGTTTTTT.

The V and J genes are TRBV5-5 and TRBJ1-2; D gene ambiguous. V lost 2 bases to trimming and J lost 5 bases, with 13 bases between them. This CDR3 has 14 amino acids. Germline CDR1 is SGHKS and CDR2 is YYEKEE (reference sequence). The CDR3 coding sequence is TGTGCCAGCAGCTTCTCAGGTGAACCTTATGGCTACACCTTC. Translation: CASSFSGEPYGYTF. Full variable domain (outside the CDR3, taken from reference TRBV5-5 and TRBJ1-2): DAGVTQSPTHLIKTRGQQVTLRCSPISGHKSVSWYQQVLGQGPQFIFQYYEKEERGRGNFPDRFSARQFPNYSSELNVNALLLGDSALYLCASSFSGEPYGYTFGSGTRLTVV.

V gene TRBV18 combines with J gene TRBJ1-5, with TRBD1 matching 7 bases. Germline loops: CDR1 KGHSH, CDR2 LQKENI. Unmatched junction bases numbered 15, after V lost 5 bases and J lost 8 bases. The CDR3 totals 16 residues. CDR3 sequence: CASSSNNRGTGEPQHF. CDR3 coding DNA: TGTGCCAGCTCATCAAACAACAGGGGTACGGGAGAGCCCCAGCATTTT.

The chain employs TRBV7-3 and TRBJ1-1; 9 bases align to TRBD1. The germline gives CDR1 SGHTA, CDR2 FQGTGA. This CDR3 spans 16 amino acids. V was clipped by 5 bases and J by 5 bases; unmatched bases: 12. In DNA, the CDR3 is TGTGCCAGCAGCCCGGGACAGGGCCGAGTTTTAACTGAAGCTTTCTTT. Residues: CASSPGQGRVLTEAFF.

In DNA form, the CDR3 reads TGTGCCAGCAGACCCGACAGGGGGGTACAAGAGACCCAGTACTTC. Translation: CASRPDRGVQETQYF. The chain carries TRBV28 and TRBJ2-5; 9 bases line up with TRBD1. V lost 6 bases to trimming and J lost 2 bases; unmatched junction nucleotides: 7. This CDR3 comprises 15 residues. Germline V CDR1 and CDR2: MDHEN, SYDVKM.

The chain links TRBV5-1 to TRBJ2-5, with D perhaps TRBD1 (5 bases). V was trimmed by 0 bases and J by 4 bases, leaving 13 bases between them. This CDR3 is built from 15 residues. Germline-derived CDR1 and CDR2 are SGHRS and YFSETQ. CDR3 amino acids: CASSLVSRVGETQYF. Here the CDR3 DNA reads TGCGCCAGCAGCTTGGTATCCAGGGTGGGAGAGACCCAGTACTTC.

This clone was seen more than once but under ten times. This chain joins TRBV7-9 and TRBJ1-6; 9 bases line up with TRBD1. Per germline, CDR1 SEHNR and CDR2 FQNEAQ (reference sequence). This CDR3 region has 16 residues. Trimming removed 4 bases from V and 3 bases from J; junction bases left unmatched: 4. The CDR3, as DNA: TGTGCCAGCAGCTGGGGACAGGGATTCTATAATTCACCCCTCCACTTT. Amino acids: CASSWGQGFYNSPLHF.

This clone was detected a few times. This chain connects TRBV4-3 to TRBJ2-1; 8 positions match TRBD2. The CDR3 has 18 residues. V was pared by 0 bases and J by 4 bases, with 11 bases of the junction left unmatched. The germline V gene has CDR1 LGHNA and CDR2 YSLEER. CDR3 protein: CASSQDKAGTSHYNEQFF. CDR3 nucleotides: TGCGCCAGCAGCCAAGATAAGGCCGGGACTAGTCATTACAATGAGCAGTTCTTC.

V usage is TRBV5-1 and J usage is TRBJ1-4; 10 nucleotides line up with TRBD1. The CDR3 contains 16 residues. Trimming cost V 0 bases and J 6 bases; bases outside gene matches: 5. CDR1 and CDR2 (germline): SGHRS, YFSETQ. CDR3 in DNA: TGCGCCAGCAGCTTGGAGACAGGGGGCGCGTATGAAAAACTGTTTTTT. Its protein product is CASSLETGGAYEKLFF.